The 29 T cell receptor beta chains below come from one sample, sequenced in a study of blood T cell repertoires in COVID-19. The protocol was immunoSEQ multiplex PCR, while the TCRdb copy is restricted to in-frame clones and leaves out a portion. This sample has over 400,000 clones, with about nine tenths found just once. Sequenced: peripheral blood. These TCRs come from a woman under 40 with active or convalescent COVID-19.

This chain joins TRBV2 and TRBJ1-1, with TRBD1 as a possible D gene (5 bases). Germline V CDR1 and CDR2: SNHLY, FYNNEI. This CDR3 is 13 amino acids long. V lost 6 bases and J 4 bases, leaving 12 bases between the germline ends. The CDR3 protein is CASRAPGGTEAFF. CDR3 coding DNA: TGTGCCAGCAGAGCCCCCGGGGGCACTGAAGCTTTCTTT.

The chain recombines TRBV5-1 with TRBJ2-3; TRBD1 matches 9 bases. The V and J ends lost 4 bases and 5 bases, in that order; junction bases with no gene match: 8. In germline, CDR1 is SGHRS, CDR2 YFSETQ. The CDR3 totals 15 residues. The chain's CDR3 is CASSRTGEEGDTQYF. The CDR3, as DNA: TGCGCCAGCAGCAGGACAGGGGAGGAGGGAGATACGCAGTATTTT.

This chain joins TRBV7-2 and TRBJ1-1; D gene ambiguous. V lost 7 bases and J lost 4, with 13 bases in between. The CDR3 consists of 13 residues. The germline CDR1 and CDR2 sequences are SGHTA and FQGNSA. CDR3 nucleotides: TGTGCCAGCACCGGGCTCAGCGGCACTGAAGCTTTCTTT. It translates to CASTGLSGTEAFF.

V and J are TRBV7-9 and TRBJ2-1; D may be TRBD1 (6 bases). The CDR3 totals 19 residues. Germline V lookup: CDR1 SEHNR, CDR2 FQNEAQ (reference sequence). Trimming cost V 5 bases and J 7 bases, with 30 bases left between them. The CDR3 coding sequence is TGTGCCAGCAGCCGCATTAGAAGCGTGGGGGCGCTCGTAAAAAATGAGCAGTTCTTC. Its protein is CASSRIRSVGALVKNEQFF. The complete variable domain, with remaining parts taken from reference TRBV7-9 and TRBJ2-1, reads DTGVSQNPRHKITKRGQNVTFRCDPISEHNRLYWYRQTLGQGPEFLTYFQNEAQLEKSRLLSDRFSAERPKGSFSTLEIQRTEQGDSAMYLCASSRIRSVGALVKNEQFFGPGTRLTVL.

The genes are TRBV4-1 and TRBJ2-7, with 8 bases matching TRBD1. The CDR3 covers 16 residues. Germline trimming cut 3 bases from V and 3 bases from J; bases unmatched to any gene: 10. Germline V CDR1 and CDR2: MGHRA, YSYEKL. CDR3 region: CASSHQRTGRNYEQYF. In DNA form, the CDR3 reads TGCGCCAGCAGCCACCAAAGGACAGGGCGAAACTACGAGCAGTACTTC.

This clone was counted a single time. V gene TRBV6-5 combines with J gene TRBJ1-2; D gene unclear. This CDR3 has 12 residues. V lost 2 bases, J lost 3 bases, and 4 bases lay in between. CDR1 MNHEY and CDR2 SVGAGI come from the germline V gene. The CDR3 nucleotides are TGTGCCAGCAGTTACAGAGACTATGGCTACACCTTC. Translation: CASSYRDYGYTF.

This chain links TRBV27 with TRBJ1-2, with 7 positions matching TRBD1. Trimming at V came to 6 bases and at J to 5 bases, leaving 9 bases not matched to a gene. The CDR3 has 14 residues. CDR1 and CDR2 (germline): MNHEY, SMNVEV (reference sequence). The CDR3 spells CASRPGQTHYGYTF. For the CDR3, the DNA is TGTGCCAGCAGACCGGGACAGACACATTATGGCTACACCTTC.

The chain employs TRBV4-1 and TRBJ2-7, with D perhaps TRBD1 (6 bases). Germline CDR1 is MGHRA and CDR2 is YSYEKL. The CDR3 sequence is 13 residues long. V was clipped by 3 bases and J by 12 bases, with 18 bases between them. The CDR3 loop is CASSQKGPGEMYF. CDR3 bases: TGCGCCAGCAGCCAGAAGGGGCCAGGGGAGATGTACTTC.

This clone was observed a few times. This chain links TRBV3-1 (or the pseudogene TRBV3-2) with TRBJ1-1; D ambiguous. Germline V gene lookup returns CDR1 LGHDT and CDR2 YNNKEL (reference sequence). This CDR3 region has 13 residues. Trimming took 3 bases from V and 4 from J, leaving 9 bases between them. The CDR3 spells CASSQAIFTEAFF. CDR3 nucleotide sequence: TGTGCCAGCAGCCAGGCCATCTTCACTGAAGCTTTCTTT.

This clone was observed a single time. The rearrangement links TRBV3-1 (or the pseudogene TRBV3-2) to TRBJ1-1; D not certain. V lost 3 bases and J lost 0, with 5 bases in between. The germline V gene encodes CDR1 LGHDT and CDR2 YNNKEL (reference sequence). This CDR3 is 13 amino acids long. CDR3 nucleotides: TGTGCCAGCAGCCATAGCTTGAACACTGAAGCTTTCTTT. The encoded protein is CASSHSLNTEAFF.

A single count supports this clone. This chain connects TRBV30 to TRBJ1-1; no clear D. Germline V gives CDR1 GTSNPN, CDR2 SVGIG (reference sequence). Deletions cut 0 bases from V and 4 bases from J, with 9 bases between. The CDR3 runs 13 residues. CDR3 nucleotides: TGTGCCTGGAGTGTATCCAGAATCACTGAAGCTTTCTTT. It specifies CAWSVSRITEAFF.

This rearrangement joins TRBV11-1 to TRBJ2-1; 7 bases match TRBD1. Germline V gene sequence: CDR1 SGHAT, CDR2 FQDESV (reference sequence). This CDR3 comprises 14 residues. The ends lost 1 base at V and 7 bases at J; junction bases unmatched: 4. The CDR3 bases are TGTGCCAGCAGCTTAGACTTGACAGGGAATGAGCAGTTCTTC. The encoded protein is CASSLDLTGNEQFF.

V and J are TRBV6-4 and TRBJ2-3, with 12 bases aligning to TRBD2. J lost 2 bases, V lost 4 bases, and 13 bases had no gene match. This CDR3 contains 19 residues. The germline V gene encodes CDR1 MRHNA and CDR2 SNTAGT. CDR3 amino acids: CASSGWAGLAGGLTDTQYF. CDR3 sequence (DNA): TGTGCCAGCAGTGGATGGGCGGGGCTAGCGGGAGGGCTCACAGATACGCAGTATTTT.

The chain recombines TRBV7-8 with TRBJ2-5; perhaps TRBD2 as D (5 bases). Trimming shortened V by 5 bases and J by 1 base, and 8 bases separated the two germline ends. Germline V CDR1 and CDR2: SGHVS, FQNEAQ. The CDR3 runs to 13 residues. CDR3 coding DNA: TGTGCCAGCAGCAGACTAATCCAAGAGACCCAGTACTTC. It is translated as CASSRLIQETQYF.

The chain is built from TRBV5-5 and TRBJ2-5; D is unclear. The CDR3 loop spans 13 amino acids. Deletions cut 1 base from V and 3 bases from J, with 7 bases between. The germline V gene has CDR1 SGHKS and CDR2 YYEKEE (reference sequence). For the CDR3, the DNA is TGTGCCAGCAGCTTGTACGTAGAAGAGACCCAGTACTTC. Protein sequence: CASSLYVEETQYF.

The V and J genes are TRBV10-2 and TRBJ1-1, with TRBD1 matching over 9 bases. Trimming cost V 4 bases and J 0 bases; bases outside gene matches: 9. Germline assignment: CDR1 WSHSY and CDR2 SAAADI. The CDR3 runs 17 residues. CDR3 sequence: CASSVGTGRQMNTEAFF. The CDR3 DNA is TGCGCCAGCAGTGTTGGGACAGGGAGACAAATGAACACTGAAGCTTTCTTT.

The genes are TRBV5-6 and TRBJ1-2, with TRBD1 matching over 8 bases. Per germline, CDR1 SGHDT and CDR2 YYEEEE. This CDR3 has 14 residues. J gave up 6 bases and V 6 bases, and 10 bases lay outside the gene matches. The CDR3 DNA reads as TGTGCCAGCACCTTCCGACAGGGGTTCAATGGCTACACCTTC. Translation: CASTFRQGFNGYTF.

The CDR3 protein is CASSLERNTEAFF. The CDR3 bases are TGCGCCAGCTCCCTAGAGAGGAACACTGAAGCTTTCTTT. The gene calls are TRBV4-1 and TRBJ1-1; D not certain. The V gene lost 8 bases and the J gene lost 1 base, with 11 bases spanning the gap. CDR1 is MGHRA, CDR2 YSYEKL, per germline. This CDR3 comprises 13 residues.

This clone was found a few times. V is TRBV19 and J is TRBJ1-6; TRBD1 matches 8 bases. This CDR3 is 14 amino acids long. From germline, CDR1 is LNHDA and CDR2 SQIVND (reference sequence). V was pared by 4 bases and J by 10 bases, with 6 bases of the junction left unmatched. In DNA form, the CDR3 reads TGTGCCAGTAGTACGGTTCAGGGGGCCTCACCCCTCCACTTT. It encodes CASSTVQGASPLHF.

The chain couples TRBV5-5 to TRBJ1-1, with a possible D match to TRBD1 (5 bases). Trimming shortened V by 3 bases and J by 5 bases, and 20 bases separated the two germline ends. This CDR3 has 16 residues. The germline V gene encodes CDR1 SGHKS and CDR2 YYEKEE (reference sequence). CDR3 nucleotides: TGTGCCAGCAGCTCTAACCCTCAGGGTTCGAATACTGAAGCTTTCTTT. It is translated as CASSSNPQGSNTEAFF.

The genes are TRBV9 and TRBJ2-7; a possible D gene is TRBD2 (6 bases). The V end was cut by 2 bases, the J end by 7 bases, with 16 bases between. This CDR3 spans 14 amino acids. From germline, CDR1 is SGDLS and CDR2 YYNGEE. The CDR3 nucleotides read TGTGCCAGCAGCGTCGGAGGGGAACCTTGGGAGCAGTACTTC. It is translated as CASSVGGEPWEQYF.

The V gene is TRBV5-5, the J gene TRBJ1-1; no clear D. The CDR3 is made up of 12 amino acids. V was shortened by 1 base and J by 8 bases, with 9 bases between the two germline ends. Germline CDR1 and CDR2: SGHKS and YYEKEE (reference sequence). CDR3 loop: CASSLYGLEAFF. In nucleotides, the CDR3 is TGTGCCAGCAGCTTGTATGGCCTCGAAGCTTTCTTT.

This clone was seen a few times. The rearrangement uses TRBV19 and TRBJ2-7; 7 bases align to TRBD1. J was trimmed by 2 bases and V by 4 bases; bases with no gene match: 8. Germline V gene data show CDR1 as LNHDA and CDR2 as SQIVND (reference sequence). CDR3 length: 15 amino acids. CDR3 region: CASSTRTGVTYEQYF. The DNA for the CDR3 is TGTGCCAGTAGTACCCGGACAGGAGTGACCTACGAGCAGTACTTC.

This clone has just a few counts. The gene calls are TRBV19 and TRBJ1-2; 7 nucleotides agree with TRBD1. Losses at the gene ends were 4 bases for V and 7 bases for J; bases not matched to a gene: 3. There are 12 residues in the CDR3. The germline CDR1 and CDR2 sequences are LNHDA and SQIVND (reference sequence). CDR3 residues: CASSRDRPGYTF. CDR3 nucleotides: TGTGCCAGTAGTAGGGACAGACCTGGCTACACCTTC.

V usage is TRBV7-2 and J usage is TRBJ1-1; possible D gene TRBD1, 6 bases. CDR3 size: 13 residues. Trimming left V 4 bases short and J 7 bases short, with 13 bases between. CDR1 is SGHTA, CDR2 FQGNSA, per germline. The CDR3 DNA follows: TGTGCCAGCAGCTATGGCGGGGGCAGTGAAGCTTTCTTT. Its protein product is CASSYGGGSEAFF.

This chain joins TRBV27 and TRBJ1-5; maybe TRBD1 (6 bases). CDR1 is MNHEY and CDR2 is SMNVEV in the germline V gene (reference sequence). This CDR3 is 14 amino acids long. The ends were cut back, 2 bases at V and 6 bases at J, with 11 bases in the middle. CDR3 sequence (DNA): TGTGCCAGCAGTTTAGATAGGACAGCTCAGCCCCAGCATTTT. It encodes CASSLDRTAQPQHF.

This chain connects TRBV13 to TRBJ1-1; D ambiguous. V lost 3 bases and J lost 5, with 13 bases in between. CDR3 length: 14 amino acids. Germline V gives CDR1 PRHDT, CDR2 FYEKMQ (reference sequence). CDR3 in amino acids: CASSFPSVGTEAFF. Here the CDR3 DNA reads TGTGCCAGCAGCTTTCCCAGTGTCGGGACTGAAGCTTTCTTT.

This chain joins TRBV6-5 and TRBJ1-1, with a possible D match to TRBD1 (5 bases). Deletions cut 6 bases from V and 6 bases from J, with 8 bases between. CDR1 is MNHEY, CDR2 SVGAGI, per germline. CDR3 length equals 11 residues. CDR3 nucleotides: TGTGCCAGCAGGGACACGCCTGAAGCTTTCTTT. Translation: CASRDTPEAFF.

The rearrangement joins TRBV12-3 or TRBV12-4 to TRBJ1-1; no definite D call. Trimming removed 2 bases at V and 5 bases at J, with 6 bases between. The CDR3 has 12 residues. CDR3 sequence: CASSLTRTEAFF. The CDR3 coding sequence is TGTGCCAGCAGTTTAACGCGAACTGAAGCTTTCTTT.